This T cell receptor (beta chain) stems from a study of blood T cell repertoires in COVID-19. Across the whole study: Specimens from acute and convalescent COVID-19 originated in the United States, Italy and Spain.

Original methodology: Researchers report that nucleated cell counts were estimated from reference gene primer amplification. The data were produced by immunoSEQ multiplex PCR, yet TCRdb's version contains in-frame clones alone and is incomplete. The V and J calls and clone size come from that table; D and trimming were worked out from the DNA. The repertoire holds roughly 200,000 clones, with roughly four fifths as singletons. Germline lookup yields CDR1 MDHEN and CDR2 SYDVKM. V was clipped by 2 bases and J by 1 base; unmatched bases: 4. The CDR3 consists of 16 residues. The sequence was obtained from a man aged 50 or older who had recovered from COVID-19. The V call is TRBV28, the J call TRBJ1-1, with TRBD1 identical over 10 bases. Sequenced sample: peripheral blood. CDR3 sequence (DNA): TGTGCCAGCAGTTTAAAGACAGGGGGCCCGAACACTGAAGCTTTCTTT. As protein: CASSLKTGGPNTEAFF.